This T cell receptor (beta chain) originates from a study of cytomegalovirus exposure and HLA in healthy donors. General observations from the study: A previous analysis found most TCR beta V segments productive roughly 90% or roughly 30% of the time.

The CDR3 extends over 15 amino acids. V lost 0 bases, J lost 7 bases, and 7 bases stayed unmatched. Germline lookup yields CDR1 SGDLS and CDR2 YYNGEE. Turning to this clone: What it binds is not known.

A multiplex PCR was run with 60 Vbeta primers and 13 Jbeta primers. Only in-frame clones appear in the TCRdb table, and some are missing; sequencing was by immunoSEQ multiplex PCR. This sample has about 190,000 clones; around 77% occur once, and the top ten carry roughly 1.6%. The sample taken for sequencing was PBMCs. The clonotype was recovered from a woman aged 18-29 years in good health and CMV-seronegative. The V call is TRBV9, the J call TRBJ2-1; TRBD1 aligns across 7 bases. For the CDR3, the DNA is TGTGCCAGCAGCGTAGAAGAAGGGGGCAGGAATGAGCAGTTCTTC. It specifies CASSVEEGGRNEQFF.